Following are 2 T cell receptor beta chains from one sample sequenced in a study of shared clonotypes between healthy human individuals. Repertoires were generated with immunoSEQ multiplex PCR, while TCRdb's copy carries only in-frame clones and drops some. The sample includes 2,500,000 or so clones, over 85% seen only once; the top ten take more than 0.35%. What was sequenced was naive CD4+ T cells from PBMCs. Subset given: CD45RA+ positively selected. The receptors stem from a man younger than 30 in good health. Some clones in this sample may be carry-over from other donors' samples.

This chain uses TRBV4-2 with TRBJ2-5; the D call may be TRBD1 or TRBD2 (7 bases each). V lost 2 bases and J 5 bases, leaving 24 bases between the germline ends. Germline values: CDR1 LGHNA, CDR2 YNFKEQ. This CDR3 contains 18 residues. CDR3 nucleotides: TGTGCCAGCAGCCAAAGGAGGACAGGTGCGGGAGTGCTGGAGACCCAGTACTTC. It translates to CASSQRRTGAGVLETQYF.

The chain carries TRBV5-1 and TRBJ1-3; TRBD1 matches 9 bases. Germline V CDR1 and CDR2: SGHRS, YFSETQ. The CDR3 loop spans 17 amino acids. The V and J ends lost 4 bases and 7 bases, in that order; junction bases with no gene match: 15. The CDR3 nucleotides are TGCGCCAGCAGCCTGGCCGGGACAGGGCGTAGTGTGAACACCATATATTTT. Its protein product is CASSLAGTGRSVNTIYF.